The following is a TCR beta chain sequence with its context. The table lists this clone with a count of one. It lacks a known antigen. No per-base quality is available; no much larger clone lies one base away. Participants in the prospective study were aged roughly 18 to 89 years, lived in more than 20 United States geographic areas, and enrolled through a virtual design. In the prospective study, cohorts were assigned on the basis of participant-reported clinical history obtained from a screening survey and a study questionnaire. Recovered participants in ImmuneRACE Cohort 3 were defined as having two consecutive negative NP/OP PCR tests, clearance from a healthcare professional, or resolution of symptoms. Each participant in the prospective study had whole blood, serum and a nasopharyngeal or oropharyngeal swab collected by mobile phlebotomists. Over a roughly two-month period, participants in the prospective study had the option of providing additional blood draws and questionnaires. Prospective study blood samples were shipped either frozen or at room temperature before DNA extraction.

TCRbeta CDR3 regions were amplified from genomic DNA using the immunoSEQ Assay, a bias-controlled multiplex PCR. Regarding the original processing steps: Nucleated cell counts per sample were estimated from amplification of reference gene primers within the assay. To quantify the absolute abundance of each unique TCRbeta CDR3 rearrangement, sequence reads were collapsed and filtered. For each sample, productive Simpson clonality was calculated as the square root of Simpson's diversity index across productive rearrangements. Entries here come from immuneACCESS through TCRdb and include only in-frame sequences with V and J called. Some clones fail to appear in such tables; in the studies checked, an unresolved V gene covers under half of the shortfall, and the cause of the remainder is unknown. V and J calls and clone size follow that table, whereas D and trimming were derived from the DNA. This sample holds 200,000 to 250,000 clones; 65% to 85% were observed only once. The ten largest clones take up about 3.2% of the sample.

The sample belongs to a study of blood T cell repertoires in COVID-19 (dated by TCRdb to the early 2020s). A note on the overall study: Samples covering the acute and convalescent phases of COVID-19 were provided by collaborators in the United States, Italy and Spain. The prospective study material was composed of cDNA or gDNA derived from T cells, B-cell-depleted T cells, or PBMCs. Nearly every sample came with metadata listing a de-identified subject ID, COVID-19 status, age in years and sex. Subjects who had been exposed to COVID-19, were actively infected with it, or had recovered from it provided the deeply sampled blood TCRbeta repertoires that made up the dataset. The samples were drawn from two sources: the first 160 participants of the ongoing ImmuneRACE study, and 950 to 1,500 subjects contributed by 6 global collaborators. Where available, HLA class I and class II types were taken from metadata supplied by the sample provider and were not determined by assay-based typing. The repertoires were released in a freely available public database meant as a resource for research on the immune response to SARS-CoV-2. On the study overall, not on this receptor specifically: Clinical and demographic metadata were provided uncurated, with the amount varying by source and participant.

The germline V gene supplies CDR1 SGHDT and CDR2 YYEEEE. Trimming at the junction amounts to 4 bases on V and 0 bases on J, and the germline ends lie 11 bases apart. The CDR3 sequence holds 16 residues, the cysteine and phenylalanine included. The DNA shown is the 48-base CDR3, in frame from base 1. The chain is encoded by TRBV5-6 joined to TRBJ2-6; tentative D gene TRBD2, with 5 bases matching. The sequencing input was PBMCs or T cells enriched from blood (not recorded which). This receptor was identified in a woman aged 55-69 years who had recovered from COVID-19. Here is the DNA: TGTGCCAGCAGCGGAGGACGGAACTCTGGGGCCAACGTCCTGACTTTC. It is translated as CASSGGRNSGANVLTF.